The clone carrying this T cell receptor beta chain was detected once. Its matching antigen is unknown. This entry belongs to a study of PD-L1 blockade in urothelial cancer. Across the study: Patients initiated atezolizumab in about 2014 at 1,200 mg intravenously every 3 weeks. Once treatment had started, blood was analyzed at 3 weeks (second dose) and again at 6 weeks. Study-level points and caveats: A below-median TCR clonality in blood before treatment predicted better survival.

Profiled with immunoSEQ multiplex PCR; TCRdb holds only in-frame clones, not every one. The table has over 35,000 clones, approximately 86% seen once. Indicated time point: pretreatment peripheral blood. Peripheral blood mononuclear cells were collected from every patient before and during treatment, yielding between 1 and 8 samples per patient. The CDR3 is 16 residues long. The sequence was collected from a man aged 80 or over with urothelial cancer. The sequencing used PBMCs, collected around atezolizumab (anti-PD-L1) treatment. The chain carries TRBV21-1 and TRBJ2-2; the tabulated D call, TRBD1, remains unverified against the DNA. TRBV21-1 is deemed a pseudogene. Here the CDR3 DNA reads TGTGCCAGCAGCAAACTAGACAGGGTAGGTCCCGGGGAGCTGTTTTTT. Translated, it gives CASSKLDRVGPGELFF.